A selection of T cell receptor beta chains follows, all from one sample in a study of T cells after yellow fever vaccination. TCRdb passed the 5' RACE reads through MiXCR, listing each CDR3 protein once. The repertoire holds around 320,000 distinct CDR3 sequences, with 3.5% to 4.5% as singletons. Sequences were derived from PBMCs, sampled 15 days after the yellow fever booster vaccination. Receptor source: a man between 18 and 29 years old who received the YFV17D yellow fever vaccine. The CDR3 runs from the conserved cysteine through the conserved F or W. Fields, in order: V gene, J gene, clone size, D gene, CDR3 DNA, CDR3 protein. D genes are given only for firm matches. Rows may omit the clone size; those that give it use once, few, many or a size class.

TRBV9	TRBJ2-2	few	TRBD2	TGTGCCAGCAGCCCCTCAGCGGGGGGGCCCACCGGGGAGCTGTTTTTT	CASSPSAGGPTGELFF
TRBV4-3	TRBJ1-1	many	.	TGCGCCAGCAGCCAAGAGGATCGGAACAGTCAGGTAGTCACTGAAGCTTTCTTT	CASSQEDRNSQVVTEAFF
TRBV28	TRBJ1-4	.	.	TGTGCCAGCAGTTCAACAGGGTCCGTTGAAAAACTGTTTTTT	CASSSTGSVEKLFF
TRBV13	TRBJ2-4	.	.	TGTGCCAGCACCTCCAGGGGACTACTAGCCAAAAACATTCAGTACTTC	CASTSRGLLAKNIQYF
TRBV7-9	TRBJ1-1	.	TRBD1	TGTACCAGCAGCCCCACAGGGGGGAGCACTGAAGCTTTCTTT	CTSSPTGGSTEAFF
TRBV6-2/TRBV6-3	TRBJ1-5	.	.	TGTGCCAGCCGCTACAGTCCTTATCAGCCCCAGCATTTT	CASRYSPYQPQHF
TRBV28	TRBJ1-4	many	.	TGTGCCAGCAGTTTGGGAAGGTGGGGGGCCGGGGATGAAAAACTGTTTTTT	CASSLGRWGAGDEKLFF
TRBV5-1	TRBJ2-2	many	.	TGCGCCAGCAGCCCTGACAGGGAGGACGGGGAGCTGTTTTTT	CASSPDREDGELFF
TRBV20-1	TRBJ2-1	many	TRBD2	TGCAGTGCCCCCCAGACTAGCCGGGGTGAGCAGTTCTTC	CSAPQTSRGEQFF
TRBV25-1	TRBJ1-4	many	.	TGTGCCATCTATCCGGGACGTTCCGAAAAACTGTTTTTT	CAIYPGRSEKLFF
TRBV7-3	TRBJ2-5	many	TRBD1	TGTGCCAGCAGCCCCGGGACAGGCCCGTACCAAGAGACCCAGTACTTC	CASSPGTGPYQETQYF
TRBV5-1	TRBJ2-1	.	.	TGCGCCAGCAGCTTATGGGACCCGTCCCTTGTCAATGAGCAGTTCTTC	CASSLWDPSLVNEQFF
TRBV6-6	TRBJ1-3	.	TRBD1	TGTGCCAGCGGCCCGGGACAGGGTTCTGGAAACACCATATATTTT	CASGPGQGSGNTIYF
TRBV7-2	TRBJ1-1	few	.	TGTGCCAGCAACCGTAGGGGGAACACTGAAGCTTTCTTT	CASNRRGNTEAFF
TRBV5-4	TRBJ2-2	.	TRBD2	TGTGCCAGCAGCCGAGCGGGGTTGAACACCGGGGAGCTGTTTTTT	CASSRAGLNTGELFF
TRBV6-6	TRBJ1-1	few	.	TGTGCCAGCAGCGAACCGGACAGTGGGAACACTGAAGCTTTCTTT	CASSEPDSGNTEAFF
TRBV27	TRBJ1-5	.	TRBD1	TGTGCCAGCAGTTTATTAGGGGACAGATATCAGCCCCAGCATTTT	CASSLLGDRYQPQHF
TRBV9	TRBJ2-2	many	.	TGTGCCAGCAGCGTATTTGGTTCCGGCGGGGAGCTGTTTTTT	CASSVFGSGGELFF
TRBV29-1	TRBJ2-1	many	.	TGCAGCCTCAAGGCGGTCAGCTCCTACAATGAGCAGTTCTTC	CSLKAVSSYNEQFF
TRBV7-2	TRBJ1-5	.	TRBD1	TGTGCCAGCAGCTTTAGACAGGGACCAAATCAGCCCCAGCATTTT	CASSFRQGPNQPQHF
TRBV6-5	TRBJ2-1	many	.	TGTGCCAGCAGTTACCTTGGGGCAGGGGTAAGAAATGAGCAGTTCTTC	CASSYLGAGVRNEQFF
TRBV7-2	TRBJ1-6	.	.	TGTGCCAGCAGCTTAGTGGGGACCAACGCGGTCCTCCACTTT	CASSLVGTNAVLHF
TRBV29-1	TRBJ2-2	many	.	TGCAGCGTTGACCCCCAAGGAACCGGGGAGCTGTTTTTT	CSVDPQGTGELFF
TRBV6-6	TRBJ2-1	.	.	TGTGCCAGCGAGGCGGGGGCGTACAATGAGCAGTTCTTC	CASEAGAYNEQFF